This T cell receptor beta chain stems from a study of regulatory T cells in long-lasting Graves disease. CDR3-region Arm-PCR and iRepertoire HTBI primers produced the TCR beta libraries. TCRdb analysed the multiplex PCR reads with MiXCR anew, one entry per CDR3 protein. The sample has some 500,000 distinct CDR3 sequences, about 16% seen once. This clonotype was seen more than once but under ten times. The time point is: newly diagnosed GD, antithyroid drugs for less than 3 months. There was RNA extracted from PBMCs, and the TCR library was made from it. Trimming took 3 bases from V and 0 from J, leaving 8 bases between them. CDR1 and CDR2 (germline): SGHRS, YFSETQ. This CDR3 is 14 amino acids long. These records were also assigned to another study, of T cells in Graves' hyperthyroidism and ophthalmopathy. This second study says: Used for diagnoses were clinical symptoms, serum thyroxine and TRAb, thyroid ultrasound and orbital computed tomography.

This clonotype was sampled from a middle-aged woman with Graves disease. The sample in question was peripheral blood mononuclear cells (PBMCs), obtained at new diagnosis, from a patient treated with antithyroid drugs. The chain recombines TRBV5-1 with TRBJ2-3, with D perhaps TRBD1 (5 bases). CDR3 in DNA: TGCGCCAGCAGCTCGGACAAGAGCACAGATACGCAGTATTTT. This sequence encodes CASSSDKSTDTQYF.